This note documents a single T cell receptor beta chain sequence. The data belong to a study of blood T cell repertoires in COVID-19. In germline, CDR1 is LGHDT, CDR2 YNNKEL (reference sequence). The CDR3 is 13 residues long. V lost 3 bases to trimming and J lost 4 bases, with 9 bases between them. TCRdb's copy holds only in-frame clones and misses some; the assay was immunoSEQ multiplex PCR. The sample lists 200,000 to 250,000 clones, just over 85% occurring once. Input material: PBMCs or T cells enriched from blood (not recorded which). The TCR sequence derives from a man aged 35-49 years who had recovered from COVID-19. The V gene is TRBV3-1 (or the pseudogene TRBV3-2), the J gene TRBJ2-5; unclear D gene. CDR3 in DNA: TGTGCCAGCAGCCATCGGAGCAGAGAGACCCAGTACTTC. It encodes CASSHRSRETQYF.